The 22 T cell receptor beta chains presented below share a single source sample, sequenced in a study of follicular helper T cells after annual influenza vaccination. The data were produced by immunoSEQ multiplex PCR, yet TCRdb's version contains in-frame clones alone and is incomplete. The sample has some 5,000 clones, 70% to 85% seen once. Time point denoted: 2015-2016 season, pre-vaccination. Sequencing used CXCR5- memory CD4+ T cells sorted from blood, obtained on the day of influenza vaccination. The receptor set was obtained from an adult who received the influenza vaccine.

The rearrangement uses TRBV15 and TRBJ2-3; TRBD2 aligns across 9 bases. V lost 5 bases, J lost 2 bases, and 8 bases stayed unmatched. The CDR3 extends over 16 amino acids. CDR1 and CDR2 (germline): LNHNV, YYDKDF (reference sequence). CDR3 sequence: CATSGIAGANTDTQYF. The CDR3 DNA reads TGTGCCACCAGCGGGATAGCGGGAGCGAACACAGATACGCAGTATTTT. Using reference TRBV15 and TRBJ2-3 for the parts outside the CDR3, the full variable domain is DAMVIQNPRYQVTQFGKPVTLSCSQTLNHNVMYWYQQKSSQAPKLLFHYYDKDFNNEADTPDNFQSRRPNTSFCFLDIRSPGLGDTAMYLCATSGIAGANTDTQYFGPGTRLTVL.

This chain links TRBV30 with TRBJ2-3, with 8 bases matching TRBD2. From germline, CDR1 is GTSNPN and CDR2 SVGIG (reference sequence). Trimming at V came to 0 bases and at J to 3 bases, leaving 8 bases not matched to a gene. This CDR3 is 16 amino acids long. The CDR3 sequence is CAWSVRGSGVTDTQYF. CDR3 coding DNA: TGTGCCTGGAGTGTACGGGGTAGCGGGGTTACAGATACGCAGTATTTT.

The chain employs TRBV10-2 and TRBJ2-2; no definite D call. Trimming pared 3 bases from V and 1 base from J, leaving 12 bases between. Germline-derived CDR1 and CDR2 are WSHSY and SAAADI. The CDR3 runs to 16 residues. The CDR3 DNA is TGCGCCAGCAGTGATGGCAGGAACTTGAACACCGGGGAGCTGTTTTTT. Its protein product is CASSDGRNLNTGELFF.

The DNA of the CDR3 is TGTGCCAGCAGCTTAGATCAGGGCGGGGGTGAAGCTTTCTTT. It is translated as CASSLDQGGGEAFF. The chain joins TRBV7-9 to TRBJ1-1; a possible D gene is TRBD1 (5 bases). The germline V gene has CDR1 SEHNR and CDR2 FQNEAQ (reference sequence). The CDR3 has 14 residues. V lost 1 base and J 7 bases, leaving 13 bases between the germline ends.

CDR3 sequence: CAISEGLNEQFF. The DNA of the CDR3 is TGTGCCATCAGTGAAGGGTTAAATGAGCAGTTCTTC. The chain links TRBV10-3 to TRBJ2-1; D not resolved. The CDR3 sequence is 12 residues long. Germline V gene lookup returns CDR1 ENHRY and CDR2 SYGVKD. Trimming stripped 3 bases from V and 7 bases from J, with 7 bases between.

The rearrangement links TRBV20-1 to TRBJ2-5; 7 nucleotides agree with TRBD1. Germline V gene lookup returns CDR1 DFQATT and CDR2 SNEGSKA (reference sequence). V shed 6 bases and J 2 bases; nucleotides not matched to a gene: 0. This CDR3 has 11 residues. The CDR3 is CSATGQETQYF. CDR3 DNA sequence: TGCAGTGCGACAGGGCAAGAGACCCAGTACTTC.

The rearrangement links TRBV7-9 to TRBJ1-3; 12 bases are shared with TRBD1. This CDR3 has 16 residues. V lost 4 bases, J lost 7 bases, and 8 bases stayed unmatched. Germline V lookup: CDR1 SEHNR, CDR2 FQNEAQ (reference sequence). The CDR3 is CASSSGQGAKGNTIYF. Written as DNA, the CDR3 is TGTGCCAGCAGCTCGGGACAGGGGGCGAAAGGGAACACCATATATTTT.

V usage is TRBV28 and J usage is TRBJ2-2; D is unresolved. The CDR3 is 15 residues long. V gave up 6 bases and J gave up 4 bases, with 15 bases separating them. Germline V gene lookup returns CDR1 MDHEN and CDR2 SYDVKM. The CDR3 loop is CASSRAYRRTGELFF. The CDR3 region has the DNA TGTGCCAGCAGCCGCGCATACCGGCGCACCGGGGAGCTGTTTTTT. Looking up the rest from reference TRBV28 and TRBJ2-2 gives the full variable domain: DVKVTQSSRYLVKRTGEKVFLECVQDMDHENMFWYRQDPGLGLRLIYFSYDVKMKEKGDIPEGYSVSREKKERFSLILESASTNQTSMYLCASSRAYRRTGELFFGEGSRLTVL.

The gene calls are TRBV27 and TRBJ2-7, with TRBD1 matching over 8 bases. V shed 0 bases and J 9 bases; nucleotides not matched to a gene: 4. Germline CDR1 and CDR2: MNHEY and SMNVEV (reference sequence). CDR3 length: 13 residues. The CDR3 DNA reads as TGTGCCAGCAGTTTATCACAGGGGGTGAGGCAGTACTTC. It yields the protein CASSLSQGVRQYF.

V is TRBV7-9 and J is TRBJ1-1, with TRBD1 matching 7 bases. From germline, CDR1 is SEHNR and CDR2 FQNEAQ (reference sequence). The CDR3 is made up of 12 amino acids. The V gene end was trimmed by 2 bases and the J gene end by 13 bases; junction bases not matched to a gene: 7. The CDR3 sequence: CASSLPGQTVFF. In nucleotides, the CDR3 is TGTGCCAGCAGCTTACCGGGACAGACGGTTTTCTTT.

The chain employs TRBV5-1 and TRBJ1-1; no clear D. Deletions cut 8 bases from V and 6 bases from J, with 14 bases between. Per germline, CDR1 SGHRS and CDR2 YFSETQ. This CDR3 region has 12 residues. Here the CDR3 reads CASQTPGAEAFF. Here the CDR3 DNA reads TGCGCCAGTCAAACGCCTGGGGCTGAAGCTTTCTTT.

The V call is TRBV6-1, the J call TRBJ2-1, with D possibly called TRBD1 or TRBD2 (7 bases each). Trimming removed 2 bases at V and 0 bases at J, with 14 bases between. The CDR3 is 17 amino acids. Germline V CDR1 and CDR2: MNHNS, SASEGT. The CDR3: CASSEQGGPSSYNEQFF. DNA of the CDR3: TGTGCCAGCAGTGAACAGGGGGGGCCTAGCTCCTACAATGAGCAGTTCTTC.

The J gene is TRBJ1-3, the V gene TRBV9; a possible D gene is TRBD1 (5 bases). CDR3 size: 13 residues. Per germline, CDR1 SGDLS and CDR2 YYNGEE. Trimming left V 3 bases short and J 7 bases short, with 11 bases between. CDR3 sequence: CASSAGGGNTIYF. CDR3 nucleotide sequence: TGTGCCAGCAGCGCCGGCGGGGGGAACACCATATATTTT.

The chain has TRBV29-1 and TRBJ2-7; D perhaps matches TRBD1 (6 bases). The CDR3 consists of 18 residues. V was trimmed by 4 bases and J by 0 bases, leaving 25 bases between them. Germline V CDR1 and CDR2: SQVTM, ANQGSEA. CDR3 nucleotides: TGCAGCGTTGTTAAGAACAGGGCCCTCCCAAACGTCTCCTACGAGCAGTACTTC. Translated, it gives CSVVKNRALPNVSYEQYF.

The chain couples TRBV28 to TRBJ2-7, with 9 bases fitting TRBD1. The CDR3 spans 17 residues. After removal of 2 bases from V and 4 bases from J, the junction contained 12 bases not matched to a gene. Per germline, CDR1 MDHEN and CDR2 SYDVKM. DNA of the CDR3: TGTGCCAGCAGTTTAAGCGGACAGGGGTCAATAGATTACGAGCAGTACTTC. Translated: CASSLSGQGSIDYEQYF.

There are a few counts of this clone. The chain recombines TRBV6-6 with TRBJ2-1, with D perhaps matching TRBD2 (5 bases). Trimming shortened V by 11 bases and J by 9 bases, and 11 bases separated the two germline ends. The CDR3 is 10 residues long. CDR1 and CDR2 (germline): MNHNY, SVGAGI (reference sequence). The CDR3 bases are TGTGCCGGAGGATTAGGTGAGCAGTTCTTC. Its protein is CAGGLGEQFF.

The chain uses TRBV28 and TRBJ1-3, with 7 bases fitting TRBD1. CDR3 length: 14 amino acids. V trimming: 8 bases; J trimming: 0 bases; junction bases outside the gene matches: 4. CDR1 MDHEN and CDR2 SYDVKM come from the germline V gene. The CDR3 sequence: CASVDRVSGNTIYF. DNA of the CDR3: TGTGCCAGCGTCGACAGGGTCTCTGGAAACACCATATATTTT.

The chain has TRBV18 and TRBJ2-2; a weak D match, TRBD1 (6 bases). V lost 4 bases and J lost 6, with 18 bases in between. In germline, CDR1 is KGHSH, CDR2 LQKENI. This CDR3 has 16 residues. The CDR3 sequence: CASSHLKVGGAGELFF. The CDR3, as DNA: TGTGCCAGCTCACACCTTAAGGTTGGGGGCGCCGGGGAGCTGTTTTTT.

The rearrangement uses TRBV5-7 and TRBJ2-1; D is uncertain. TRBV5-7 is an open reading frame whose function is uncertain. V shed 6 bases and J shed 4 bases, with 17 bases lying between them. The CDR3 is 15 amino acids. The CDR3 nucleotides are TGTGCCAGCACCGCCGACGTAACAATTTACAATGAGCAGTTCTTC. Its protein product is CASTADVTIYNEQFF.

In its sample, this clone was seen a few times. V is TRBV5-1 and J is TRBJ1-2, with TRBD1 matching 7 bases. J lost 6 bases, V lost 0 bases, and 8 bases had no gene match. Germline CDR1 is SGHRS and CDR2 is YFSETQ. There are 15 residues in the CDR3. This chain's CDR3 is CASSLGDRVADGYTF. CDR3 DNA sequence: TGCGCCAGCAGCTTGGGAGACAGGGTAGCAGATGGCTACACCTTC.

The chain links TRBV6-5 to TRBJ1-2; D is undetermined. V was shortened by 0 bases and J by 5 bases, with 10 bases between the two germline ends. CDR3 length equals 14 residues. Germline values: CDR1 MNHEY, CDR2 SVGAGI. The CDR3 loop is CASSYSARSYGYTF. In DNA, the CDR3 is TGTGCCAGCAGTTACTCGGCCAGATCATATGGCTACACCTTC.

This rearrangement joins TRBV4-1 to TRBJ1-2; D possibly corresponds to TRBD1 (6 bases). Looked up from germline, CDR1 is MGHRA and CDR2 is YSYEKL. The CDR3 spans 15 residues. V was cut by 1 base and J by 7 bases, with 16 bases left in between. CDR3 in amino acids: CASSQGAAGESGYTF. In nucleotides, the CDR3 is TGCGCCAGCAGCCAAGGGGCGGCAGGGGAGAGTGGCTACACCTTC.